Each of the 10 T cell receptor beta chains below was sequenced from the same sample in a study of beta chain features in type 1 diabetes. General study results and limits: Shortening of TCRB CDR3s, moderate but significant, appeared in all four CD4+ subsets of Type 1 diabetes patients.

Antigens of these TCRs are unknown. The investigators reverse transcribed all of the isolated RNA, so they sequenced expressed TCRB transcripts. The repertoire was sequenced with immunoSEQ multiplex PCR; TCRdb's copy has only in-frame clones and lacks some. The data hold about 700,000 clones, with around an eighth observed a single time. Material: naive CD4+ T cells from blood. These receptors were collected from a man aged 18 to 30 with type 1 diabetes.

On this clone: Other DNA sequences in this specimen translate into the identical CDR3. This rearrangement joins TRBV5-1 to TRBJ2-1; D call uncertain. The CDR3 length is 13 residues. V lost 0 bases and J lost 8, with 9 bases in between. CDR1 and CDR2 from the germline V gene are SGHRS and YFSETQ. The CDR3 region has the DNA TGCGCCAGCAGCTTGGGACCCGGCGATGAGCAGTTCTTC. Residues: CASSLGPGDEQFF.

The CDR3 reads CASSVWQIEETQYF. CDR3 coding DNA: TGTGCCAGCAGTGTCTGGCAGATTGAGGAGACCCAGTACTTC. The rearrangement joins TRBV2 to TRBJ2-5, with D uncertain. Germline lookup yields CDR1 SNHLY and CDR2 FYNNEI. The CDR3 is 14 amino acids. V gave up 4 bases and J gave up 5 bases, with 14 bases separating them. The full variable domain, completed using reference TRBV2 and TRBJ2-5, is EPEVTQTPSHQVTQMGQEVILRCVPISNHLYFYWYRQILGQKVEFLVSFYNNEISEKSEIFDDQFSVERPDGSNFTLKIRSTKLEDSAMYFCASSVWQIEETQYFGPGTRLLVL.

The J gene is TRBJ1-1, the V gene TRBV7-9, with unresolved D. The CDR3 extends over 11 amino acids. From germline, CDR1 is SEHNR and CDR2 FQNEAQ (reference sequence). Trimming removed 8 bases from V and 7 bases from J, with 11 bases in between. The CDR3 bases are TGTGCCAGCCAGCAGGCTAATGAAGCTTTCTTT. Amino acid sequence: CASQQANEAFF.

The sample holds a few counts of this clone. The same CDR3 is also encoded by other DNA sequences in this sample. The chain combines TRBV5-1 with TRBJ2-3; the match to TRBD1 covers 10 bases. This CDR3 is 15 amino acids long. The V gene's germline CDR1 is SGHRS and CDR2 YFSETQ. V lost 3 bases to trimming and J lost 1 base; unmatched junction nucleotides: 2. The CDR3 here is CASSSGTGGTDTQYF. CDR3 DNA: TGCGCCAGCAGCTCCGGGACAGGGGGCACAGATACGCAGTATTTT. The full variable domain, its missing parts supplied by reference TRBV5-1 and TRBJ2-3, is KAGVTQTPRYLIKTRGQQVTLSCSPISGHRSVSWYQQTPGQGLQFLFEYFSETQRNKGNFPGRFSGRQFSNSRSEMNVSTLELGDSALYLCASSSGTGGTDTQYFGPGTRLTVL.

The chain employs TRBV11-3 and TRBJ1-1; the match to TRBD1 covers 7 bases. Germline V lookup: CDR1 SGHNT, CDR2 YENEEA. CDR3 length: 14 residues. Trimming removed 6 bases from V and 4 bases from J; junction bases left unmatched: 8. The CDR3 here is CASSPDRSFTEAFF. Here the CDR3 DNA reads TGTGCCAGCAGTCCGGACAGGTCCTTCACTGAAGCTTTCTTT.

This chain joins TRBV5-1 and TRBJ2-2; no clear D gene. The CDR3 is 14 residues long. V dropped 5 bases and J dropped 7 bases, with 15 bases sitting between them. Germline lookup yields CDR1 SGHRS and CDR2 YFSETQ. CDR3: CASRPEIINGELFF. Written as DNA, the CDR3 is TGCGCCAGCAGACCTGAGATAATAAACGGGGAGCTGTTTTTT.

The chain carries TRBV2 and TRBJ1-2, with D possibly matching TRBD1 (6 bases). Looked up from germline, CDR1 is SNHLY and CDR2 is FYNNEI. V was trimmed by 7 bases and J by 2 bases, leaving 14 bases between them. The CDR3 has 14 amino acids. CDR3 sequence reads: CASTRDTSNYGYTF. The CDR3 DNA follows: TGTGCCAGCACCCGGGACACATCAAACTATGGCTACACCTTC. The variable domain in full, with the rest retrieved from reference TRBV2 and TRBJ1-2, is EPEVTQTPSHQVTQMGQEVILRCVPISNHLYFYWYRQILGQKVEFLVSFYNNEISEKSEIFDDQFSVERPDGSNFTLKIRSTKLEDSAMYFCASTRDTSNYGYTFGSGTRLTVV.

The gene calls are TRBV30 and TRBJ1-5; D is unresolved. Looked up from germline, CDR1 is GTSNPN and CDR2 is SVGIG (reference sequence). CDR3 length equals 13 residues. V shed 3 bases and J shed 6 bases, with 12 bases lying between them. CDR3 residues: CAWSVGSSQPQHF. For the CDR3, the DNA is TGTGCCTGGAGCGTCGGTTCCTCTCAGCCCCAGCATTTT.

This clone was found a few times. The chain employs TRBV7-2 and TRBJ1-2, with 7 bases matching TRBD1. V was clipped by 4 bases and J by 5 bases; unmatched bases: 13. CDR1 and CDR2 from the germline V gene are SGHTA and FQGNSA. The CDR3 length is 16 residues. The CDR3 loop is CASSSTGTVSTYGYTF. CDR3 nucleotide sequence: TGTGCCAGCAGCTCGACCGGGACAGTCTCAACTTATGGCTACACCTTC. The variable domain in full, with the rest retrieved from reference TRBV7-2 and TRBJ1-2, is GAGVSQSPSNKVTEKGKDVELRCDPISGHTALYWYRQSLGQGLEFLIYFQGNSAPDKSGLPSDRFSAERTGGSVSTLTIQRTQQEDSAVYLCASSSTGTVSTYGYTFGSGTRLTVV.

There are a few counts of this clone. The J gene is TRBJ1-1, the V gene TRBV29-1; D is possibly TRBD1 (6 bases). Per germline, CDR1 SQVTM and CDR2 ANQGSEA. The CDR3 length is 19 residues. Trimming pared 5 bases from V and 5 bases from J, leaving 33 bases between. The CDR3 loop reads CSVSWAPHLTGTLRTEAFF. The CDR3 DNA reads TGCAGCGTTTCTTGGGCCCCACACCTTACAGGGACCTTGAGGACTGAAGCTTTCTTT.